Listed below are T cell receptor beta chains from one sample, sequenced in a study of a mutant IDH1 vaccine in newly diagnosed glioma. The antigens of these receptors remain unknown. The repertoire was sequenced with immunoSEQ multiplex PCR; TCRdb's copy has only in-frame clones and lacks some. This sample carries 70,000 to 90,000 clones, roughly 90% of them seen once, and the ten largest clones take 0.55% to 0.65%. The source was PBMCs, collected from a glioma patient whose treatment included an IDH1 peptide vaccine. The source is a woman between 50 and 59 years old with glioma. Each CDR3 is given with its conserved first and last residue. D genes are given only for firm matches. Clone size is shown for a subset of rows, as once, few, many or a class of expanded clone.

J gene: TRBJ1-1
V gene: TRBV5-5
clone size: once
D gene: TRBD1
CDR3 DNA: TGTGCCAGCAGCTCGGGGATAGCAAAGACAGGGGTGGCCACTGAAGCTTTCTTT
CDR3 protein: CASSSGIAKTGVATEAFF

J gene: TRBJ2-3
V gene: TRBV4-2
clone size: once
D gene: -
CDR3 DNA: TGTGCCAGCAGCGGAGCCCAGGGGAGCACAGATACGCAGTATTTT
CDR3 protein: CASSGAQGSTDTQYF

J gene: TRBJ2-5
V gene: TRBV5-4
clone size: -
D gene: -
CDR3 DNA: TGTGCCAGCAGCCGAGAAGGGGGGATCGAGACCCAGTACTTC
CDR3 protein: CASSREGGIETQYF

J gene: TRBJ2-3
V gene: TRBV7-2
clone size: once
D gene: TRBD2
CDR3 DNA: TGTGCCAGCAGCTTCAACGGGCCTAGCGGGTCTAGCACAGATACGCAGTATTTT
CDR3 protein: CASSFNGPSGSSTDTQYF

J gene: TRBJ1-5
V gene: TRBV28
clone size: -
D gene: -
CDR3 DNA: TGTGCCAGCAGTTTGTTTCGTCTCAAAGGCATACAGCCCCAGCATTTT
CDR3 protein: CASSLFRLKGIQPQHF

J gene: TRBJ2-5
V gene: TRBV5-1
clone size: -
D gene: -
CDR3 DNA: TGCGCCAGCAGCTATCAGGGGCCAGGAGAGACCCAGTACTTC
CDR3 protein: CASSYQGPGETQYF

J gene: TRBJ1-1
V gene: TRBV13
clone size: -
D gene: -
CDR3 DNA: TGTGCCAGCAGCTTACAGGGTTACACTGAAGCTTTCTTT
CDR3 protein: CASSLQGYTEAFF

J gene: TRBJ2-5
V gene: TRBV11-1
clone size: -
D gene: -
CDR3 DNA: TGTGCCAGCAGCTCAGTGGCGCAGGGGGGTTCCCAAGAGACCCAGTACTTC
CDR3 protein: CASSSVAQGGSQETQYF

J gene: TRBJ2-7
V gene: TRBV12-5
clone size: -
D gene: TRBD1
CDR3 DNA: TGTGCTAGTGGTGGAACAGGGGGTCGCTTCTACGAGCAGTACTTC
CDR3 protein: CASGGTGGRFYEQYF

J gene: TRBJ2-1
V gene: TRBV7-9
clone size: -
D gene: -
CDR3 DNA: TGTGCCAGCAGCTTAGGGAACGGGACCTACAATGAGCAGTTCTTC
CDR3 protein: CASSLGNGTYNEQFF

J gene: TRBJ2-7
V gene: TRBV13
clone size: -
D gene: -
CDR3 DNA: TGTGCCAGCACAGAGGCCTATAGCTCCTACGAGCAGTACTTC
CDR3 protein: CASTEAYSSYEQYF

J gene: TRBJ2-3
V gene: TRBV5-1
clone size: -
D gene: TRBD1
CDR3 DNA: TGCGCCAGCAGTCTTCTGAGGGGACAGGGTACAGATACGCAGTATTTT
CDR3 protein: CASSLLRGQGTDTQYF

J gene: TRBJ2-4
V gene: TRBV18
clone size: -
D gene: TRBD2
CDR3 DNA: TGTGCCAGCTCACCCCTTAGCGGGAGGGAAAACATTCAGTACTTC
CDR3 protein: CASSPLSGRENIQYF

J gene: TRBJ2-3
V gene: TRBV5-1
clone size: -
D gene: -
CDR3 DNA: TGCGCCAGCAGCTTGGACTCGGGTACGCAGTATTTT
CDR3 protein: CASSLDSGTQYF

J gene: TRBJ1-6
V gene: TRBV28
clone size: -
D gene: -
CDR3 DNA: TGTGCCAGCAGTTTTATCGAGCAGGGGTACTATAATTCACCCCTCCACTTT
CDR3 protein: CASSFIEQGYYNSPLHF

J gene: TRBJ1-1
V gene: TRBV6-5
clone size: -
D gene: -
CDR3 DNA: TGTGCCAGCAGAAGAGACATGAAGAACACTGAAGCTTTCTTT
CDR3 protein: CASRRDMKNTEAFF

J gene: TRBJ2-1
V gene: TRBV5-1
clone size: -
D gene: TRBD2
CDR3 DNA: TGCGCCAGCAGCTCTACCTCTAGCGGGAGCGGCCTAGGATACAATGAGCAGTTCTTC
CDR3 protein: CASSSTSSGSGLGYNEQFF

J gene: TRBJ2-7
V gene: TRBV7-8
clone size: -
D gene: -
CDR3 DNA: TGTGCCAGCAGCTTAGGGCAGAGAAGCTCCTACGAGCAGTACTTC
CDR3 protein: CASSLGQRSSYEQYF

J gene: TRBJ2-7
V gene: TRBV6-5
clone size: -
D gene: -
CDR3 DNA: TGTGCCAGCAGTTACGAGCGGGTGAGCTCCTACGAGCAGTACTTC
CDR3 protein: CASSYERVSSYEQYF

J gene: TRBJ1-2
V gene: TRBV28
clone size: once
D gene: -
CDR3 DNA: TGTGCCAGCACCGAGGGGGGGGTTGGGGATGGCTACACCTTC
CDR3 protein: CASTEGGVGDGYTF

J gene: TRBJ1-5
V gene: TRBV4-2
clone size: -
D gene: -
CDR3 DNA: TGTGCCAGCAGCCAGGGGGGCCCGGGAAACCCCAATCAGCCCCAGCATTTT
CDR3 protein: CASSQGGPGNPNQPQHF

J gene: TRBJ2-1
V gene: TRBV30
clone size: -
D gene: -
CDR3 DNA: TGTGCCCTGAGTTTAGCGGACAGTGAGCAGTTCTTC
CDR3 protein: CALSLADSEQFF

J gene: TRBJ1-5
V gene: TRBV9
clone size: -
D gene: -
CDR3 DNA: TGTGCCAGCAGCGGTGCAGGCAATCAGCCCCAGCATTTT
CDR3 protein: CASSGAGNQPQHF

J gene: TRBJ2-5
V gene: TRBV10-3
clone size: -
D gene: -
CDR3 DNA: TGTGCCATCAGTTCACAGGGACCCCAAGAGACCCAGTACTTC
CDR3 protein: CAISSQGPQETQYF

J gene: TRBJ2-7
V gene: TRBV6-1
clone size: -
D gene: -
CDR3 DNA: TGTGCCAGCAGTGTAACAGGGCCGCCCTACGAGCAGTACTTC
CDR3 protein: CASSVTGPPYEQYF